What follows is one TCR beta chain and its context. This sample is part of a study of blood T cell repertoires in COVID-19. Across the whole study: Sites across the United States, Italy and Spain contributed samples from acute and convalescent COVID-19. Sample material is recorded as cDNA or gDNA derived from T cells, B-cell-depleted T cells, or PBMCs.

CDR3 size: 16 residues. V gave up 1 base and J gave up 0 bases, with 12 bases separating them. The germline CDR1 and CDR2 sequences are GTSNPN and SVGIG (reference sequence). Source study methods: Amplified reference gene primers provided the basis for estimating nucleated cell counts. TCRdb keeps only in-frame clones here, not all; method: immunoSEQ multiplex PCR. V and J calls and clone size are given by that table; D and trimming were obtained from the DNA. The profile covers about 160,000 clones, with 82% appearing a single time and 22% taken by the ten largest. The receptor was derived from a woman aged 80 or over with acute or convalescent COVID-19. Sequencing input: peripheral blood. The chain is built from TRBV30 and TRBJ1-4; no firm D call. The CDR3 DNA is TGTGCCTGGAGTGCGAAAGCTTCTGCAACTAATGAAAAACTGTTTTTT. It specifies CAWSAKASATNEKLFF.